This T cell receptor (beta chain) comes out of a study of radiation and T cells in renal cell carcinoma. Points from the study as a whole: Top tumor clonotypes rose in blood 2 weeks post-radiation, then contracted.

As for this clone: Its specificity is unknown.

Time point: blood 4 weeks post-SBRT, at nephrectomy. The sample's treatment: 15 Gy SBRT to primary tumor, nephrectomy 4 weeks later. Nephrectomy followed 15 Gy stereotactic body radiation by 4 weeks. Assay used: immunoSEQ multiplex PCR; TCRdb lists only in-frame clones, some missing. This sample has about 90,000 clones, with just under 85% found just once. The V gene's germline CDR1 is SGHVS and CDR2 FQNEAQ. J gave up 5 bases and V 2 bases, and 6 bases lay outside the gene matches. This CDR3 contains 17 residues. The origin of this receptor is a man between 45 and 60 years old with renal cell carcinoma. V is TRBV7-8 and J is TRBJ2-3; 14 bases are a match to TRBD2. The specimen comprised blood, sampled from a patient whose treatment included radiotherapy and nephrectomy. The CDR3 sequence: CASSLSPGLAGVDTQYF. The CDR3 DNA reads as TGTGCCAGCAGCTTATCCCCGGGACTAGCGGGAGTAGATACGCAGTATTTT.